Listed here is a single T cell receptor beta chain. This specimen comes from a study of blood T cell repertoires in COVID-19. Overall study context: COVID-19 samples, acute and convalescent, were from the United States, Italy and Spain. Sources were T cells, B-cell-depleted T cells, or PBMCs; the material itself was cDNA or gDNA.

This CDR3 comprises 16 residues. Germline CDR1 is SGHTA and CDR2 is FQGNSA. Trimming took 2 bases from V and 4 from J, leaving 17 bases between them. As handled by the study authors: Estimation of nucleated cell counts relied on the amplification of reference gene primers. Here immunoSEQ multiplex PCR was the method, and the copy in TCRdb shows in-frame clones only, minus some. The V and J calls and clone size come from that table; D and trimming were worked out from the DNA. The sample yields about 230,000 clones, 83% seen once. V usage is TRBV7-2 and J usage is TRBJ2-5; weak D call: TRBD2 (5 bases). The sample comprised peripheral blood. The sequence was obtained from a woman in her fifties or sixties with acute or convalescent COVID-19. The CDR3 reads CASSLWAAEGGETQYF. In DNA, the CDR3 is TGTGCCAGCAGCTTATGGGCAGCCGAGGGCGGAGAGACCCAGTACTTC.